The 22 T cell receptor beta chains listed next were all sequenced from one sample in a study of shared clonotypes between healthy human individuals. Libraries were prepared by immunoSEQ multiplex PCR; TCRdb keeps only in-frame clonotypes and omits some of them. Of 300,000 to 400,000 clones in the sample, more than 60% were seen once. Sequencing was done on a sample of memory CD4+ T cells sorted from blood. Subset of the sample: CD45RA-negative fraction. All receptors come from a man between 25 and 39 years old in good health.

V and J are TRBV28 and TRBJ1-5, with TRBD1 matching over 7 bases. Germline V lookup: CDR1 MDHEN, CDR2 SYDVKM. CDR3 length: 14 amino acids. Unmatched junction bases numbered 2, after V lost 4 bases and J lost 2 bases. The CDR3 is CASSSTGGNQPQHF. CDR3 bases: TGTGCCAGCAGTTCCACAGGGGGCAATCAGCCCCAGCATTTT.

The gene calls are TRBV6-4 and TRBJ2-3; D is unresolved. This CDR3 spans 15 amino acids. V lost 7 bases to trimming and J lost 0 bases, with 14 bases between them. Germline CDR1 reads MRHNA; CDR2 reads SNTAGT. The CDR3: CASKMGRASTDTQYF. The CDR3 DNA reads as TGTGCCAGCAAAATGGGAAGAGCCAGCACAGATACGCAGTATTTT.

The chain carries TRBV28 and TRBJ2-6; 7 bases fit TRBD1. Germline lookup yields CDR1 MDHEN and CDR2 SYDVKM. The CDR3 has 15 residues. V lost 7 bases and J lost 1; bases outside the gene matches: 4. The DNA of the CDR3 is TGTGCCAGCACCCACAGGGGATCTGGGGCCAACGTCCTGACTTTC. Translated: CASTHRGSGANVLTF.

The CDR3 nucleotides are TGTGCCAGCAGCTTCATGGAGGGGATCTTCTACAATGAGCAGTTCTTC. This codes for CASSFMEGIFYNEQFF. The chain links TRBV11-2 to TRBJ2-1; D possibly corresponds to TRBD2 (6 bases). CDR1 and CDR2 (germline): SGHAT, FQNNGV. There are 16 residues in the CDR3. Trimming shortened V by 3 bases and J by 3 bases, and 15 bases separated the two germline ends.

V and J are TRBV27 and TRBJ2-7; D is perhaps TRBD2 (6 bases). The CDR3 is 16 amino acids. CDR1 is MNHEY, CDR2 SMNVEV, per germline (reference sequence). Trimming pared 5 bases from V and 0 bases from J, leaving 17 bases between. This chain's CDR3 is CASSPITGTGSYEQYF. CDR3 nucleotide sequence: TGTGCCAGCAGTCCGATTACCGGGACTGGCTCCTACGAGCAGTACTTC.

This clone was observed a handful of times. V is TRBV15 and J is TRBJ2-1; possible D gene TRBD2, 5 bases. The V and J ends lost 3 bases and 8 bases respectively, with 11 bases between them. Germline lookup yields CDR1 LNHNV and CDR2 YYDKDF (reference sequence). The CDR3 sequence is 13 residues long. The CDR3 sequence: CATSRSAAYEQFF. DNA of the CDR3: TGTGCCACCAGCAGGTCAGCGGCGTATGAGCAGTTCTTC.

This clone occurred once. V gene TRBV11-3 combines with J gene TRBJ2-1; 13 positions agree with TRBD2. The CDR3 runs to 15 residues. Germline CDR1 reads SGHNT; CDR2 reads YENEEA. J was trimmed by 6 bases and V by 5 bases; bases with no gene match: 4. CDR3 amino acids: CASSSRTSGGNEQFF. CDR3 DNA: TGTGCCAGCAGCAGCCGGACTAGCGGGGGCAATGAGCAGTTCTTC.

The chain has TRBV2 and TRBJ2-5; 12 nucleotides match TRBD1. Looked up from germline, CDR1 is SNHLY and CDR2 is FYNNEI. This CDR3 region has 15 residues. V was pared by 7 bases and J by 6 bases, with 9 bases of the junction left unmatched. The CDR3 loop is CASTTGQGARQTQYF. The CDR3 DNA follows: TGTGCCAGCACCACGGGACAGGGGGCGCGACAGACCCAGTACTTC.

This clone was detected a few times. The chain employs TRBV9 and TRBJ2-3, with 9 nucleotides matching TRBD2. Germline V gene sequence: CDR1 SGDLS, CDR2 YYNGEE. The CDR3 runs 14 residues. After removal of 5 bases from V and 3 bases from J, the junction contained 4 bases not matched to a gene. The CDR3 protein is CASRRGRGTDTQYF. CDR3 nucleotide sequence: TGTGCCAGCAGGCGCGGGAGGGGGACAGATACGCAGTATTTT.

To note about this clone: Without the conserved terminal phenylalanine or tryptophan, this CDR3 likely stems from a read error. It is unclear where the CDR3 begins or ends on the DNA, so no DNA is shown, and the CDR3 is as TCRdb lists it. The sample contains more than one DNA sequence encoding this CDR3. The rearrangement uses TRBV28 and TRBJ2-7; the D call TRBD2 from the table was never checked on the DNA. Germline V lookup: CDR1 MDHEN, CDR2 SYDVKM. Including both end residues, the CDR3 is 14 amino acids long. This CDR3 is CASSNQGERLAGDY.

This clone occurred a few times. For the CDR3, the DNA is TGTGCCAGCAGCCCCTACACCGGGGAGCTGTTTTTT. Its translation: CASSPYTGELFF. The V gene is TRBV6-5, the J gene TRBJ2-2, with D hard to call. CDR3 size: 12 residues. Trimming took 6 bases from V and 3 from J, leaving 5 bases between them. The germline V gene has CDR1 MNHEY and CDR2 SVGAGI.

This rearrangement joins TRBV19 to TRBJ2-7, with D tentatively TRBD1 (6 bases). Germline CDR1 and CDR2: LNHDA and SQIVND (reference sequence). CDR3 length: 14 amino acids. V was pared by 7 bases and J by 3 bases, with 16 bases between. The CDR3 bases are TGTGCCAGTACCATGACAGGCGGAGTCTACGAGCAGTACTTC. It specifies CASTMTGGVYEQYF. Combining the CDR3 with reference TRBV19 and TRBJ2-7 gives the whole variable domain DGGITQSPKYLFRKEGQNVTLSCEQNLNHDAMYWYRQDPGQGLRLIYYSQIVNDFQKGDIAEGYSVSREKKESFPLTVTSAQKNPTAFYLCASTMTGGVYEQYFGPGTRLTVT.

The CDR3 loop reads CASSLSTGRYEQYF. The CDR3 DNA follows: TGTGCCAGCAGTTTAAGTACGGGCAGATACGAGCAGTACTTC. The chain uses TRBV28 and TRBJ2-7; D not resolved. CDR1 is MDHEN and CDR2 is SYDVKM in the germline V gene. The CDR3 loop spans 14 amino acids. With 2 bases removed from V and 4 bases from J, the gap between germline ends came to 12 bases.

The chain combines TRBV4-3 with TRBJ1-4; 8 bases agree with TRBD1. V trimming: 1 base; J trimming: 4 bases; junction bases outside the gene matches: 11. Germline CDR1 and CDR2: LGHNA and YSLEER. This CDR3 is 18 amino acids long. The CDR3: CASSQGRQGARGNEKLFF. CDR3 nucleotides: TGCGCCAGCAGCCAAGGGCGGCAGGGGGCTCGCGGTAATGAAAAACTGTTTTTT.

This rearrangement joins TRBV7-3 to TRBJ2-1; 11 nucleotides align to TRBD2. CDR3 length: 15 residues. J was trimmed by 3 bases and V by 7 bases; bases with no gene match: 5. The germline CDR1 and CDR2 sequences are SGHTA and FQGTGA. The CDR3 coding sequence is TGTGCCAGCATCACGACTAGCGGGGACTACAATGAGCAGTTCTTC. This sequence encodes CASITTSGDYNEQFF.

The chain carries TRBV7-3 and TRBJ2-2; TRBD2 matches at 10 bases. Trimming removed 6 bases from V and 0 bases from J; junction bases left unmatched: 7. Per the germline V gene, CDR1 is SGHTA and CDR2 is FQGTGA. CDR3 size: 17 residues. Written as DNA, the CDR3 is TGTGCCAGCAGTTTTCCGGGACTAGCGACGAACACCGGGGAGCTGTTTTTT. Encoded protein: CASSFPGLATNTGELFF.

This chain connects TRBV5-1 to TRBJ2-2, with D perhaps matching TRBD2 (5 bases). The CDR3 length is 17 residues. V was cut by 0 bases and J by 0 bases, with 12 bases left in between. The germline CDR1 and CDR2 sequences are SGHRS and YFSETQ. CDR3 sequence: CASSLEASLANTGELFF. CDR3 nucleotide sequence: TGCGCCAGCAGCTTGGAGGCTAGCCTTGCGAACACCGGGGAGCTGTTTTTT.

The chain links TRBV11-3 to TRBJ2-1, with 7 bases matching TRBD1. The CDR3 contains 17 residues. Germline V gives CDR1 SGHNT, CDR2 YENEEA. J was trimmed by 8 bases and V by 4 bases; bases with no gene match: 17. Here the CDR3 DNA reads TGTGCCAGCAGCTCCTTAAACCGATGGACAGGAGAGCATGAGCAGTTCTTC. This translates into CASSSLNRWTGEHEQFF.

In this sample, this clone turned up a few times. The V gene is TRBV6-1, the J gene TRBJ2-7, with D unclear. The CDR3 sequence is 15 residues long. Germline-derived CDR1 and CDR2 are MNHNS and SASEGT. The V end was cut by 4 bases, the J end by 3 bases, with 16 bases between. In nucleotides, the CDR3 is TGTGCCAGCAGTGGGGCAGGACCGTCCCGCTACGAGCAGTACTTC. Protein: CASSGAGPSRYEQYF.

The rearrangement joins TRBV7-2 to TRBJ1-2; no clear D gene. Germline V gene sequence: CDR1 SGHTA, CDR2 FQGNSA. The CDR3 contains 12 residues. Trimming shortened V by 3 bases and J by 7 bases, and 9 bases separated the two germline ends. Written as DNA, the CDR3 is TGTGCCAGCAGCTTCGACAATGCTGGCTACACCTTC. Its protein is CASSFDNAGYTF. The full variable domain, its missing parts supplied by reference TRBV7-2 and TRBJ1-2, is GAGVSQSPSNKVTEKGKDVELRCDPISGHTALYWYRQSLGQGLEFLIYFQGNSAPDKSGLPSDRFSAERTGGSVSTLTIQRTQQEDSAVYLCASSFDNAGYTFGSGTRLTVV.

About this clone itself: This sample includes further DNA sequences coding for the same CDR3. This chain links TRBV6-5 with TRBJ2-3; D is possibly TRBD2 (6 bases). V was shortened by 7 bases and J by 6 bases, with 11 bases between the two germline ends. The germline gives CDR1 MNHEY, CDR2 SVGAGI. The CDR3 loop spans 12 amino acids. The chain's CDR3 is CASTPGGDTQYF. CDR3 sequence (DNA): TGTGCCAGCACCCCTGGGGGGGATACGCAGTATTTT.

This chain connects TRBV14 to TRBJ2-1, with 7 nucleotides matching TRBD1. This CDR3 region has 15 residues. Looked up from germline, CDR1 is SGHDN and CDR2 is FVKESK. J lost 0 bases, V lost 6 bases, and 5 bases had no gene match. In DNA form, the CDR3 reads TGTGCCAGCAGGTCTACAGGGGCCTCCTACAATGAGCAGTTCTTC. Residues: CASRSTGASYNEQFF.